This T cell receptor beta chain was sequenced in a study of cytomegalovirus exposure and HLA in healthy donors. Study context: There were over 350 genotyped donors. Of these, roughly 80% fell in the genetic ancestry cluster associated with self-reported Caucasian donors.

J was trimmed by 0 bases and V by 5 bases; bases with no gene match: 2. Germline V gives CDR1 MRHNA, CDR2 SNTAGT. The CDR3 contains 15 residues. The PCR used 60 Vbeta and 13 Jbeta primers. Produced via immunoSEQ multiplex PCR; TCRdb's table is partial and in-frame only. This table holds more than 150,000 clones, around four fifths found once. Points on this clone: As yet, its antigen is unknown.

Study-wide findings and caveats: Roughly even sequencing depth across donors was the assumption behind the presence/absence analyses.

This TCR came from a man aged 18 to 29 in good health and CMV-seronegative. The source material was PBMCs. V and J are TRBV6-4 and TRBJ2-1; 9 bases agree with TRBD2. CDR3 coding DNA: TGTGCCAGCAGTTTAGCGGGAGACTCCTACAATGAGCAGTTCTTC. It specifies CASSLAGDSYNEQFF.